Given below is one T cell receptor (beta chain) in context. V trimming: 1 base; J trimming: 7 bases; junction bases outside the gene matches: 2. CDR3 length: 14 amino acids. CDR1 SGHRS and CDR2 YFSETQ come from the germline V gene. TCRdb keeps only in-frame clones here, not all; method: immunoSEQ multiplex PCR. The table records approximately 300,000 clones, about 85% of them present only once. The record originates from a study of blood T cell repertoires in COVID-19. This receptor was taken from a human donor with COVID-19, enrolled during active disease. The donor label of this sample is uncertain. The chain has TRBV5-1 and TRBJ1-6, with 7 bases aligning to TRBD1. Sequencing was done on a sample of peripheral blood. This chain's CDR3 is CASSLNRGNSPLHF. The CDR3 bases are TGCGCCAGCAGCTTGAACAGGGGCAATTCACCCCTCCACTTT.